The 31 T cell receptor beta chains presented below share a single source sample, sequenced in a study. Cells sorted as Tregs were CD4+, CD25+ and CD127-/low. Each CDR3 protein is one row after TCRdb ran MiXCR on the 5' RACE reads. In the table there are 7,100 or so distinct CDR3 sequences, 73% of which are singletons. What was sequenced was tumor-infiltrating Tregs sorted from the breast tumor. The receptors originated from a female donor with breast cancer.

The chain has TRBV6-5 and TRBJ1-6; tentatively, D is TRBD1 (5 bases). Trimming removed 0 bases from V and 10 bases from J, with 13 bases in between. The CDR3 loop spans 15 amino acids. Germline values: CDR1 MNHEY, CDR2 SVGAGI. The CDR3, as DNA: TGTGCCAGCAGTTACTCGTGGGACGGTTTCTCACCCCTCCACTTT. The encoded protein is CASSYSWDGFSPLHF.

This chain connects TRBV7-6 to TRBJ1-4; 7 bases map to TRBD1. This CDR3 spans 13 amino acids. From germline, CDR1 is SGHVS and CDR2 FNYEAQ. After removal of 6 bases from V and 8 bases from J, the junction contained 6 bases not matched to a gene. The CDR3 DNA sequence: TGTGCCAGCAGTTTAAGACAGGGCGAAAAACTGTTTTTT. It is translated as CASSLRQGEKLFF.

This clonotype was detected a few times. The rearrangement joins TRBV12-3 or TRBV12-4 to TRBJ2-3, with TRBD2 matching over 14 bases. Trimming removed 7 bases from V and 6 bases from J; junction bases left unmatched: 9. This CDR3 is 16 amino acids long. Here the CDR3 reads CASTQGTSGRWDTQYF. DNA for the CDR3: TGTGCCAGCACCCAAGGGACTAGCGGGAGATGGGATACGCAGTATTTT.

Relative to its sample, this clonotype is medium-sized. V and J are TRBV4-2 and TRBJ2-5; the D is unclear. The V gene lost 0 bases and the J gene lost 5 bases, with 16 bases spanning the gap. Germline CDR1 and CDR2: LGHNA and YNFKEQ. The CDR3 has 16 amino acids. CDR3 bases: TGTGCCAGCAGCCAAGATACTGGTACAACGGGTGAGACCCAGTACTTC. It codes for CASSQDTGTTGETQYF.

V usage is TRBV9 and J usage is TRBJ2-7, with D unresolved. The CDR3 is made up of 13 amino acids. The V gene's germline CDR1 is SGDLS and CDR2 YYNGEE. V was pared by 4 bases and J by 3 bases, with 11 bases between. In DNA, the CDR3 is TGTGCCAGCAGCCCCTCGACGGACTACGAGCAGTACTTC. Its protein product is CASSPSTDYEQYF. Together with reference TRBV9 and TRBJ2-7, the CDR3 gives the full variable domain: DSGVTQTPKHLITATGQRVTLRCSPRSGDLSVYWYQQSLDQGLQFLIQYYNGEERAKGNILERFSAQQFPDLHSELNLSSLELGDSALYFCASSPSTDYEQYFGPGTRLTVT.

Concerning this clonotype itself: One end of the junction is discordant with germline, which a read error may explain. The rearrangement links TRBV7-3 to TRBJ2-1, with 9 bases that match TRBD2. Germline values: CDR1 SGHTA, CDR2 FQGTGA. The CDR3 consists of 11 residues. CDR3 DNA: TGTGCCAGCAGCGACGGACTAGCGCAGCTCTTC. It is translated as CASSDGLAQLF.

This clonotype was seen just once. The rearrangement uses TRBV5-1 and TRBJ2-3; D remains unclear. CDR1 SGHRS and CDR2 YFSETQ come from the germline V gene. The V end lost 5 bases, the J end lost 4 bases, and 8 bases lay between the germline ends. This CDR3 contains 12 residues. CDR3 coding DNA: TGCGCCAGCAGTCCCGAGTCAGATACGCAGTATTTT. This codes for CASSPESDTQYF.

This clonotype has only a few counts. The chain uses TRBV4-1 and TRBJ1-4; possibly TRBD1 for D (5 bases). CDR1 and CDR2 (germline): MGHRA, YSYEKL. This CDR3 spans 15 amino acids. The V gene lost 3 bases and the J gene lost 4 bases, with 12 bases spanning the gap. DNA of the CDR3: TGCGCCAGCAGCCAGCTCAAGGGGAATAATGAAAAACTGTTTTTT. Its protein product is CASSQLKGNNEKLFF.

V is TRBV6-5 and J is TRBJ2-7; TRBD1 is a possible D gene (6 bases). Germline values: CDR1 MNHEY, CDR2 SVGAGI. Trimming removed 6 bases at V and 3 bases at J, with 24 bases between. The CDR3 is 17 residues long. As DNA, the CDR3 is TGTGCCAGCAGCCCCTTACAGGGCCCACCCACCCACTACGAGCAGTACTTC. Its translation: CASSPLQGPPTHYEQYF.

Here the CDR3 reads CASSQGAAVRGEQYF. The CDR3 coding sequence is TGTGCCAGCAGCCAAGGAGCTGCGGTTCGCGGAGAGCAGTACTTC. The chain is built from TRBV28 and TRBJ2-7; D ambiguous. V was cut by 6 bases and J by 7 bases, with 22 bases left in between. CDR1 and CDR2 (germline): MDHEN, SYDVKM. CDR3 length equals 15 residues.

The J gene is TRBJ1-1, the V gene TRBV12-3 or TRBV12-4; possible D gene TRBD1, 5 bases. The CDR3 extends over 16 amino acids. The ends were cut back, 5 bases at V and 6 bases at J, with 22 bases in the middle. CDR3 in DNA: TGTGCCAGCAGTCTTCGGAGCAGGGCCGACCGTTCTGAAGCTTTCTTT. This codes for CASSLRSRADRSEAFF.

The chain carries TRBV7-9 and TRBJ2-5; D not certain. The CDR3 consists of 12 residues. CDR1 and CDR2 from the germline V gene are SEHNR and FQNEAQ (reference sequence). Between the trimmed V and J ends, which lost 6 bases and 0 bases, there was a span of 5 bases. Here the CDR3 DNA reads TGTGCCAGCAGATTAAACCAAGAGACCCAGTACTTC. Amino acid sequence: CASRLNQETQYF.

J is TRBJ2-7 and V is TRBV6-1, with 9 positions matching TRBD1. V was clipped by 8 bases and J by 2 bases; unmatched bases: 7. The CDR3 sequence is 14 residues long. Germline V gives CDR1 MNHNS, CDR2 SASEGT. CDR3 bases: TGTGCCAGCTCCTCCGGGACAGGGACCTACGAGCAGTACTTC. Translating it yields CASSSGTGTYEQYF.

V gene TRBV6-6 combines with J gene TRBJ1-5; 7 bases match TRBD1. The CDR3 is 13 amino acids. Germline V gene data show CDR1 as MNHNY and CDR2 as SVGAGI (reference sequence). Trimming took 5 bases from V and 4 from J; bases not matched to a gene: 2. The CDR3 spells CASSQQGNQPQHF. The CDR3 DNA reads as TGTGCCAGCAGTCAACAGGGGAATCAGCCCCAGCATTTT.

CDR3 protein: CASTPTGSYNSPLHF. The CDR3 DNA reads as TGTGCCAGCACCCCGACAGGGTCCTATAATTCACCCCTCCACTTT. The rearrangement links TRBV12-3 or TRBV12-4 to TRBJ1-6; the match to TRBD1 covers 7 bases. J gave up 1 base and V 7 bases, and 4 bases lay outside the gene matches. CDR3 length: 15 residues.

The V gene is TRBV2, the J gene TRBJ1-5, with 7 bases lining up with TRBD1. This CDR3 has 15 amino acids. Per the germline V gene, CDR1 is SNHLY and CDR2 is FYNNEI. V shed 5 bases and J 3 bases; nucleotides not matched to a gene: 7. For the CDR3, the DNA is TGTGCCAGCAGTAGGGACAGCAGCTACAATCAGCCCCAGCATTTT. Residues: CASSRDSSYNQPQHF.

The CDR3 spells CASSPSPQEVNEQFF. The CDR3 DNA reads TGTGCCAGCAGCCCATCCCCGCAGGAGGTCAATGAGCAGTTCTTC. The J gene is TRBJ2-1, the V gene TRBV7-9; possibly TRBD2 for D (5 bases). This CDR3 has 15 amino acids. V was trimmed by 5 bases and J by 6 bases, leaving 17 bases between them. CDR1 SEHNR and CDR2 FQNEAQ come from the germline V gene (reference sequence).

This chain uses TRBV29-1 with TRBJ1-3; D uncertain. Trimming pared 6 bases from V and 0 bases from J, leaving 12 bases between. CDR1 and CDR2 from the germline V gene are SQVTM and ANQGSEA. The CDR3 is 14 residues long. CDR3 in amino acids: CSVIIASSGNTIYF. For the CDR3, the DNA is TGCAGCGTGATCATAGCTTCCTCTGGAAACACCATATATTTT.

For this clonotype: As the CDR3 is not closed by the conserved phenylalanine or tryptophan, this likely results from a read error. This chain uses TRBV7-9 with TRBJ2-7; 7 bases are shared with TRBD1. Unmatched junction bases numbered 7, after V lost 5 bases and J lost 6 bases. The CDR3 has 13 amino acids. Germline CDR1 and CDR2: SEHNR and FQNEAQ (reference sequence). CDR3 protein: CASSIGQASEQYL. The CDR3 DNA follows: TGTGCCAGCAGCATAGGACAGGCCAGCGAGCAGTACCTC.

The chain combines TRBV6-5 with TRBJ1-2; the match to TRBD1 covers 9 bases. The germline V gene encodes CDR1 MNHEY and CDR2 SVGAGI. J lost 6 bases, V lost 5 bases, and 13 bases had no gene match. The CDR3 runs 16 residues. The CDR3 bases are TGTGCCAGCAGTGGACAGGACAGGGGTTGGATTAATGGCTACACCTTC. Translated, it gives CASSGQDRGWINGYTF.

The chain links TRBV6-1 to TRBJ1-3; D gene unclear. Trimming stripped 1 base from V and 1 base from J, with 11 bases between. This CDR3 comprises 16 residues. Looked up from germline, CDR1 is MNHNS and CDR2 is SASEGT. CDR3 region: CASSEGGRGSGNTIYF. In DNA, the CDR3 is TGTGCCAGCAGTGAAGGTGGGCGCGGATCTGGAAACACCATATATTTT.

In this sample, this clonotype turned up once. The rearrangement uses TRBV7-2 and TRBJ2-5; the D is unclear. CDR1 SGHTA and CDR2 FQGNSA come from the germline V gene. The CDR3 length is 13 residues. V was cut by 3 bases and J by 5 bases, with 10 bases left in between. The CDR3 is CASSFKVRETQYF. CDR3 nucleotide sequence: TGTGCCAGCAGCTTCAAGGTCAGGGAGACCCAGTACTTC.

J is TRBJ2-7 and V is TRBV27, with TRBD1 identical over 10 bases. Germline trimming cut 6 bases from V and 7 bases from J; bases unmatched to any gene: 15. CDR3 length equals 16 residues. Germline assignment: CDR1 MNHEY and CDR2 SMNVEV (reference sequence). CDR3 in amino acids: CASRRPGQGIANEQYF. The CDR3 nucleotides are TGTGCCAGCAGACGTCCGGGACAGGGGATTGCCAATGAGCAGTACTTC.

This clonotype was observed once. V usage is TRBV20-1 and J usage is TRBJ2-5, with 12 bases fitting TRBD2. Germline V lookup: CDR1 DFQATT, CDR2 SNEGSKA (reference sequence). The CDR3 extends over 14 amino acids. V lost 1 base and J lost 7; bases outside the gene matches: 4. The CDR3 sequence is CSARVTSGGGTQYF. For the CDR3, the DNA is TGCAGTGCTAGAGTGACTAGCGGGGGTGGGACCCAGTACTTC.

In nucleotides, the CDR3 is TGCAGCGCCCATGACACCTACGAGCAGTACTTC. Residues: CSAHDTYEQYF. The chain is built from TRBV29-1 and TRBJ2-7, with D unclear. This CDR3 spans 11 amino acids. Germline-derived CDR1 and CDR2 are SQVTM and ANQGSEA. V dropped 7 bases and J dropped 2 bases, with 9 bases sitting between them.

V gene TRBV6-5 combines with J gene TRBJ1-1; no definite D call. Deletions cut 2 bases from V and 8 bases from J, with 12 bases between. The germline V gene has CDR1 MNHEY and CDR2 SVGAGI. The CDR3 has 13 amino acids. In DNA form, the CDR3 reads TGTGCCAGCAGTTACGAGCAGATATCAGAAGCTTTCTTT. The encoded protein is CASSYEQISEAFF.

This clonotype has a single count. The rearrangement links TRBV29-1 to TRBJ2-7; perhaps D is TRBD1 or TRBD2 (5 bases each). The CDR3 totals 13 residues. Per the germline V gene, CDR1 is SQVTM and CDR2 is ANQGSEA. V lost 3 bases and J lost 0, with 9 bases in between. CDR3 amino acids: CSVEQGRSYEQYF. Here the CDR3 DNA reads TGCAGCGTTGAGCAGGGACGCTCCTACGAGCAGTACTTC.

J is TRBJ2-1 and V is TRBV27; TRBD2 matches 8 bases. Germline assignment: CDR1 MNHEY and CDR2 SMNVEV (reference sequence). The CDR3 is 16 residues long. V lost 6 bases to trimming and J lost 2 bases; unmatched junction nucleotides: 9. Written as DNA, the CDR3 is TGTGCCAGCAGAGCTTCAAGCGGGGGCACCTACAATGAGCAGTTCTTC. Translation: CASRASSGGTYNEQFF.

The chain combines TRBV18 with TRBJ2-1; perhaps TRBD1 as D (5 bases). Per the germline V gene, CDR1 is KGHSH and CDR2 is LQKENI. CDR3 length equals 13 residues. V lost 1 base and J lost 9, with 10 bases in between. In DNA form, the CDR3 reads TGTGCCAGCTCACCACTTCAGGGCGTTGAGCAGTTCTTC. This encodes CASSPLQGVEQFF.

Only a few counts were recorded for this clonotype. This sequence joins TRBV5-1 and TRBJ2-3, with 10 bases matching TRBD2. CDR1 is SGHRS, CDR2 YFSETQ, per germline. The CDR3 runs 16 residues. V trimming: 5 bases; J trimming: 2 bases; junction bases outside the gene matches: 8. Here the CDR3 reads CASSRLLAGATDTQYF. As DNA, the CDR3 is TGCGCCAGCAGTCGGCTGCTAGCGGGAGCCACAGATACGCAGTATTTT.

The chain carries TRBV12-3 or TRBV12-4 and TRBJ2-1; D is undetermined. V lost 5 bases to trimming and J lost 6 bases, with 11 bases between them. The length of the CDR3 is 13 residues. The CDR3 nucleotides are TGTGCCAGCAGTCCCGAAGGCCTCAATGAGCAGTTCTTC. Translating it yields CASSPEGLNEQFF.